The rows below give T cell receptor beta chains drawn from one sample of a study of spatial heterogeneity in lung cancer. A single record per CDR3 protein comes from TCRdb applying MiXCR to the 5' RACE reads. The data contain 30,000 to 40,000 distinct CDR3 sequences, around 5% of them singletons. The sample in question was PBMCs, obtained at surgery. The receptors stem from a female donor with early-stage non-small cell lung cancer. Each CDR3 is given with its conserved first and last residue. D genes are given only for firm matches. Rows give clone size only sometimes, using once, few, many, or a class for an expanded clone.

>many|.|TRBV30|TRBJ1-5
CAWTGRVDQPQHF
TGTGCCTGGACAGGGAGGGTGGATCAGCCCCAGCATTTT
>many|.|TRBV20-1|TRBJ2-1
CSAASGDFYNEQFF
TGCAGTGCCGCCTCGGGGGACTTCTACAATGAGCAGTTCTTC
>.|TRBD1|TRBV5-6|TRBJ2-3
CASSESGTGGTLSTDTQYF
TGTGCCAGCAGCGAGTCCGGGACAGGGGGCACCCTTAGCACAGATACGCAGTATTTT
>.|.|TRBV18|TRBJ2-5
CASSPLGGRFETQYF
TGTGCCAGCTCACCATTGGGGGGAAGATTTGAGACCCAGTACTTC
>few|.|TRBV7-3|TRBJ2-3
CASSPRGGSGPPHF
TGTGCCAGCAGCCCCCGCGGTGGGAGCGGGCCACCCCATTTT
>many|.|TRBV3-1|TRBJ1-1
CASSQAQGSEAFF
TGTGCCAGCAGCCAAGCACAGGGTTCTGAAGCTTTCTTT
>.|TRBD1|TRBV18|TRBJ2-7
CASSPGPGQGYEQYF
TGTGCCAGCTCACCAGGGCCGGGACAGGGGTACGAGCAGTACTTC
>many|TRBD2|TRBV7-3|TRBJ2-7
CASSLIGGAPYEQYF
TGTGCCAGCAGCTTAATCGGGGGGGCCCCCTACGAGCAGTACTTC
>.|TRBD1|TRBV10-3|TRBJ2-1
CAISGAGGISYNEQFF
TGTGCCATCAGTGGGGCAGGGGGCATCTCCTACAATGAGCAGTTCTTC
>few|.|TRBV27|TRBJ1-2
CASSSDRFYGYTF
TGTGCCAGCAGTTCGGACAGATTCTATGGCTACACCTTC
>few|TRBD1|TRBV20-1|TRBJ1-2
CSAPTGRNYGYTF
TGCAGTGCTCCGACAGGGAGGAACTATGGCTACACCTTC
>.|.|TRBV29-1|TRBJ2-5
CSVDLAGARETQYF
TGCAGCGTTGATCTGGCAGGCGCGAGGGAGACCCAGTACTTC
>.|.|TRBV5-4|TRBJ2-5
CASSSPNQETQYF
TGTGCCAGCAGCTCTCCGAACCAAGAGACCCAGTACTTC
>many|.|TRBV5-1|TRBJ1-6
CASSLEAGGNSPLHF
TGCGCCAGCAGCTTGGAGGCGGGGGGAAATTCACCCCTCCACTTT
>.|TRBD1|TRBV30|TRBJ2-3
CAWDPGTGLADTQYF
TGTGCCTGGGACCCCGGGACAGGGTTGGCAGATACGCAGTATTTT
>many|.|TRBV6-5|TRBJ2-7
CASSYSRSGGPEQYF
TGTGCCAGCAGTTACTCGAGATCGGGGGGCCCCGAGCAGTACTTC
>many|TRBD1|TRBV24-1|TRBJ2-5
CATGFTGGETQETQYF
TGTGCCACCGGGTTCACAGGGGGTGAGACCCAAGAGACCCAGTACTTC
>many|TRBD1|TRBV7-2|TRBJ2-3
CASSLSSDRGLWDTQYF
TGTGCCAGCAGCTTGAGCTCGGACAGGGGGCTTTGGGATACGCAGTATTTT
>.|.|TRBV15|TRBJ2-7
CATSESTFQVFYF
TGTGCCACCAGCGAGTCAACCTTTCAGGTCTTTTACTTC
>.|.|TRBV19|TRBJ1-4
CASHGTTEKLFF
TGTGCCAGTCATGGGACGACTGAAAAACTGTTTTTT
>few|.|TRBV4-2|TRBJ1-1
CASSQDLAQNTEAFF
TGTGCCAGCAGCCAAGATCTTGCACAGAACACTGAAGCTTTCTTT
>many|TRBD1|TRBV29-1|TRBJ2-7
CSTPEQGNEQYF
TGCAGCACCCCGGAACAGGGGAACGAGCAGTACTTC
>.|.|TRBV18|TRBJ1-5
CASSPLGGTNQPQHF
TGTGCCAGCTCACCATTGGGGGGGACAAATCAGCCCCAGCATTTT
>few|.|TRBV5-1|TRBJ2-7
CASSPRVGGEQYF
TGCGCCAGCAGCCCCCGAGTAGGCGGAGAGCAGTACTTC
>few|.|TRBV20-1|TRBJ1-4
CSAPPPGNEKLFF
TGCAGTGCCCCCCCCCCGGGAAATGAAAAACTGTTTTTT
>many|.|TRBV7-2|TRBJ2-7
CASSFQPSYYEQYF
TGTGCCAGCAGCTTTCAGCCGTCCTACTACGAGCAGTACTTC
>many|TRBD2|TRBV6-4|TRBJ2-3
CAGFFAGEGDTQYF
TGTGCCGGGTTCTTCGCGGGGGAGGGAGATACGCAGTATTTT
>few|TRBD1|TRBV28|TRBJ2-3
CASSLTGGIPADTQYF
TGTGCCAGCAGTTTAACAGGGGGCATTCCGGCAGATACGCAGTATTTT
>many|TRBD1|TRBV2|TRBJ2-7
CASQRTGNYEQYF
TGTGCCAGCCAGAGGACAGGGAACTACGAGCAGTACTTC
>few|.|TRBV7-2|TRBJ1-1
CASSLDRVKDRAFF
TGTGCCAGCAGCTTAGATCGTGTTAAGGACAGAGCTTTCTTT
>many|TRBD1|TRBV6-1|TRBJ2-7
CASRRTGAYEQYF
TGTGCCAGCAGACGGACAGGGGCCTACGAGCAGTACTTC